This TCR beta chain was obtained from a study of blood T cell repertoires in COVID-19. Germline V lookup: CDR1 MGHRA, CDR2 YSYEKL. The CDR3 sequence is 16 residues long. With V trimmed by 4 bases and J by 5 bases, 9 bases remained unmatched. This clone was seen a handful of times. Sequencing was performed with immunoSEQ multiplex PCR; in TCRdb, only in-frame clones are kept and a portion is missing. The sample consists of approximately 350,000 clones, around 83% of them appearing once. Material for sequencing was PBMCs or T cells enriched from blood (not recorded which). This sequence was found in a woman aged 45-59 years who had recovered from COVID-19. The rearrangement links TRBV4-1 to TRBJ1-1; 11 nucleotides line up with TRBD1. CDR3 residues: CASSPARTGGATEAFF. The CDR3 DNA is TGCGCCAGCAGCCCCGCGAGGACAGGGGGCGCGACTGAAGCTTTCTTT.